This entry concerns a single TCR beta chain. This clone was recorded only once. The target of this receptor is not known. There are no base qualities to consult, and no much larger clone falls within one base. This record comes from a study of blood T cell repertoires in COVID-19 (dated by TCRdb to 2018 to 2020). About the study as a whole: Collaborator samples came from the United States, Italy and Spain and covered acute and convalescent phases of COVID-19. The material from the prospective study consisted of cDNA or gDNA derived from T cells, B-cell-depleted T cells, or PBMCs. Subjects who had been exposed to COVID-19, were actively infected with it, or had recovered from it provided the deeply sampled blood TCRbeta repertoires that made up the dataset. The repertoires were released in a freely available public database meant as a resource for research on the immune response to SARS-CoV-2. The samples were drawn from the first 160 participants of the ongoing ImmuneRACE study and from under 1,500 subjects provided by 6 global collaborators. A de-identified subject ID, COVID-19 status, age in years and sex were almost always included in the sample metadata. Where HLA class I and class II types were available, the types were taken from metadata supplied by the sample provider, not from assay-based typing.

The collaborating institutions used their own protocols to collect whole blood in K2EDTA tubes. For TCRbeta analysis, collaborators shipped samples in one of three forms: frozen whole blood, isolated PBMCs, or DNA extracted from either of those sample types. Per the germline V gene, KGHDR is the CDR1 and SFDVKD is the CDR2. The CDR3 sequence holds 16 residues, the cysteine and phenylalanine included. The retained sequence is limited to the CDR3, 48 bases, with the frame set at the first base. V loses 4 bases at its end and J loses 0 bases; junction bases beyond the gene matches: 7. TCRbeta CDR3 regions were amplified from genomic DNA using the immunoSEQ Assay, a bias-controlled multiplex PCR. On the authors' methods: Nucleated cell counts per sample were estimated from amplification of reference gene primers within the assay. Sequence reads were collapsed and filtered to measure the absolute abundance of every unique TCRbeta CDR3 rearrangement. For each sample, productive Simpson clonality was calculated as the square root of Simpson's diversity index across productive rearrangements. Not all clones reach the TCRdb copy of this immuneACCESS table, which keeps in-frame sequences only. Checked studies attribute under half of the gap to unresolved V genes and leave the rest unexplained. Clone size and the V and J calls come from that table; the DNA yielded D and trimming. Recorded for this sample are about 260,000 clones; roughly 86% of them occurred a single time. The ten biggest clones cover approximately 2.2% of the sample.

Findings and caveats that apply to the study as a whole: The amount of clinical and demographic metadata varied by source and participant and was provided uncurated.

Specimen: peripheral blood. The rearranged chain carries TRBV24-1 and TRBJ2-5; 7 bases in the junction line up with TRBD1. The clonotype was recovered from a woman aged 45-60 years with acute or convalescent COVID-19. The DNA sequence follows: TGTGCCACCAGTGACTACCGGGACAGCTACCAAGAGACCCAGTACTTC. Its product reads: CATSDYRDSYQETQYF.